Below, 19 T cell receptor beta chains from the same sample are listed, as sequenced in a study of T cell responses to AZD1222 COVID-19 vaccine. Some clones are missing from TCRdb's copy, which holds only in-frame ones; the method was immunoSEQ multiplex PCR. The sample carries tens of thousands of clones, around 81% recorded once. Sequenced here: peripheral blood, sampled on day 0 of AZD1222 vaccination. The receptors derive from an adult in good health.

This clone was recorded only once. CDR3 in DNA: TGTGCCAGCAGCTTGACAGGGGATGGCGGGGAGCTGTTTTTT. The encoded protein is CASSLTGDGGELFF. This sequence joins TRBV7-9 and TRBJ2-2, with 8 bases that match TRBD1. V was clipped by 3 bases and J by 7 bases; unmatched bases: 4. Looked up from germline, CDR1 is SEHNR and CDR2 is FQNEAQ (reference sequence). The CDR3 runs to 14 residues.

This clone occurred once. The rearrangement links TRBV19 to TRBJ2-3; 14 positions match TRBD2. CDR3 length: 17 residues. Per the germline V gene, CDR1 is LNHDA and CDR2 is SQIVND (reference sequence). V trimming: 5 bases; J trimming: 2 bases; junction bases outside the gene matches: 6. The CDR3 bases are TGTGCCAGTAGTCCCCTGGGACTAGCGGGGGACACAGATACGCAGTATTTT. Translated: CASSPLGLAGDTDTQYF.

This clone was picked up a small number of times. The CDR3 reads CASKGTPSGRAIYNEQFF. The CDR3 bases are TGTGCCAGCAAGGGTACCCCTAGCGGGAGGGCGATTTACAATGAGCAGTTCTTC. The rearrangement links TRBV2 to TRBJ2-1; 12 nucleotides line up with TRBD2. The CDR3 sequence is 18 residues long. Germline V gives CDR1 SNHLY, CDR2 FYNNEI. V trimming: 7 bases; J trimming: 4 bases; junction bases outside the gene matches: 14. Full variable domain (remainder filled in from reference TRBV2 and TRBJ2-1): EPEVTQTPSHQVTQMGQEVILRCVPISNHLYFYWYRQILGQKVEFLVSFYNNEISEKSEIFDDQFSVERPDGSNFTLKIRSTKLEDSAMYFCASKGTPSGRAIYNEQFFGPGTRLTVL.

The chain has TRBV2 and TRBJ2-4; D uncertain. CDR3 length: 17 amino acids. V was shortened by 2 bases and J by 0 bases, with 14 bases between the two germline ends. Germline V gene sequence: CDR1 SNHLY, CDR2 FYNNEI. CDR3: CASSEIPSTGAKNIQYF. The CDR3, as DNA: TGTGCCAGCAGTGAAATTCCGTCTACCGGAGCCAAAAACATTCAGTACTTC. Full variable domain (remainder filled in from reference TRBV2 and TRBJ2-4): EPEVTQTPSHQVTQMGQEVILRCVPISNHLYFYWYRQILGQKVEFLVSFYNNEISEKSEIFDDQFSVERPDGSNFTLKIRSTKLEDSAMYFCASSEIPSTGAKNIQYFGAGTRLSVL.

J is TRBJ2-7 and V is TRBV5-8; TRBD1 matches 7 bases. V was clipped by 1 base and J by 4 bases; unmatched bases: 14. The CDR3 length is 17 residues. Per the germline V gene, CDR1 is SGHTS and CDR2 is YDEGEE. CDR3 in DNA: TGTGCCAGCAGCTTGACGGGGTACAGGGGAATTAATTACGAGCAGTACTTC. Residues: CASSLTGYRGINYEQYF.

The chain recombines TRBV29-1 with TRBJ2-5; 9 positions match TRBD2. With V trimmed by 5 bases and J by 5 bases, 6 bases remained unmatched. The CDR3 is made up of 13 amino acids. Germline V gives CDR1 SQVTM, CDR2 ANQGSEA. CDR3 residues: CSVRAGGRETQYF. CDR3 DNA sequence: TGCAGCGTTCGGGCGGGAGGGCGTGAGACCCAGTACTTC.

The chain recombines TRBV30 with TRBJ2-1; 11 nucleotides align to TRBD2. The CDR3 length is 13 residues. With V trimmed by 3 bases and J by 13 bases, 8 bases remained unmatched. CDR1 and CDR2 (germline): GTSNPN, SVGIG (reference sequence). The CDR3 bases are TGTGCCTGGAGAGTGGGTACTAGCGGGAGACAGTTCTTC. Translated, it gives CAWRVGTSGRQFF.

The chain couples TRBV7-8 to TRBJ2-1; TRBD1 matches 7 bases. The V and J ends lost 8 bases and 4 bases, in that order; junction bases with no gene match: 5. The length of the CDR3 is 13 residues. Germline loops: CDR1 SGHVS, CDR2 FQNEAQ. CDR3 bases: TGTGCCAGCCAGACAGGGAATTACAATGAGCAGTTCTTC. Its translation: CASQTGNYNEQFF.

This sequence joins TRBV5-4 and TRBJ1-4; 8 bases map to TRBD1. V was pared by 2 bases and J by 7 bases, with 10 bases of the junction left unmatched. The CDR3 contains 16 residues. CDR1 is SGHNT, CDR2 YYREEE, per germline (reference sequence). The CDR3, as DNA: TGTGCCAGCAGCTTTCTGGGCGGCAGGGGGCCTGAAAAACTGTTTTTT. Translation gives CASSFLGGRGPEKLFF. Full variable domain (remainder filled in from reference TRBV5-4 and TRBJ1-4): ETGVTQSPTHLIKTRGQQVTLRCSSQSGHNTVSWYQQALGQGPQFIFQYYREEENGRGNFPPRFSGLQFPNYSSELNVNALELDDSALYLCASSFLGGRGPEKLFFGSGTQLSVL.

The chain links TRBV4-1 to TRBJ2-7; perhaps D is TRBD1 or TRBD2 (6 bases each). Germline CDR1 MGHRA, CDR2 YSYEKL. V shed 2 bases and J shed 9 bases, with 14 bases lying between them. The CDR3 totals 13 residues. The CDR3 DNA sequence: TGCGCCAGCAGCCAACCCGGGGGCTGGGGGCAGTACTTC. Amino acid sequence: CASSQPGGWGQYF.

The CDR3 here is CASPPGYTF. In nucleotides, the CDR3 is TGTGCCAGCCCGCCCGGCTACACCTTC. The rearrangement links TRBV5-4 to TRBJ1-2; D gene uncertain. Germline V gene data show CDR1 as SGHNT and CDR2 as YYREEE (reference sequence). The CDR3 consists of 9 residues. V lost 7 bases, J lost 8 bases, and 6 bases lay in between.

This clone has only one observation. J is TRBJ2-7 and V is TRBV6-1; 7 positions match TRBD1. Germline trimming cut 1 base from V and 2 bases from J; bases unmatched to any gene: 2. Germline V CDR1 and CDR2: MNHNS, SASEGT. The CDR3 is 14 residues long. The CDR3 here is CASSEGTGAYEQYF. The CDR3 DNA sequence: TGTGCCAGCAGTGAAGGGACAGGAGCCTACGAGCAGTACTTC.

The J gene is TRBJ2-2, the V gene TRBV19, with 8 bases matching TRBD2. This CDR3 is 14 amino acids long. V shed 5 bases and J 7 bases; nucleotides not matched to a gene: 6. Germline V gene lookup returns CDR1 LNHDA and CDR2 SQIVND (reference sequence). The DNA for the CDR3 is TGTGCCAGTAGTGCGGGAGGCGGCGGCGGGGAGCTGTTTTTT. Translated, it gives CASSAGGGGGELFF.

The rearrangement joins TRBV6-5 to TRBJ2-5, with D uncertain. Germline CDR1 reads MNHEY; CDR2 reads SVGAGI. The CDR3 extends over 14 amino acids. V was cut by 0 bases and J by 2 bases, with 7 bases left in between. DNA for the CDR3: TGTGCCAGCAGTTACTCGAGTCATCAAGAGACCCAGTACTTC. It encodes CASSYSSHQETQYF.

The chain joins TRBV5-5 to TRBJ1-1; TRBD1 might be the D (6 bases). V lost 0 bases and J lost 6, with 15 bases in between. The CDR3 is made up of 15 amino acids. CDR1 and CDR2 from the germline V gene are SGHKS and YYEKEE (reference sequence). The CDR3 reads CASSLDRGRYAEAFF. CDR3 coding DNA: TGTGCCAGCAGCTTGGACCGGGGGCGTTACGCTGAAGCTTTCTTT.

Points on this clone: This CDR3 is also generated by other DNA sequences in the sample. This chain uses TRBV7-8 with TRBJ2-3; D is possibly TRBD2 (6 bases). Deletions cut 8 bases from V and 5 bases from J, with 14 bases between. Germline-derived CDR1 and CDR2 are SGHVS and FQNEAQ. This CDR3 contains 13 residues. CDR3 in amino acids: CASSGRGGDTQYF. Here the CDR3 DNA reads TGTGCCAGCTCTGGGCGGGGCGGAGATACGCAGTATTTT.

The V and J genes are TRBV15 and TRBJ1-1; D not resolved. This CDR3 is built from 19 residues. The germline CDR1 and CDR2 sequences are LNHNV and YYDKDF (reference sequence). V was clipped by 0 bases and J by 5 bases, with 25 bases between them. The CDR3 DNA sequence: TGTGCCACCAGCAGAGATAAATCGAATTCGAGACACCGATTTACTGAAGCTTTCTTT. Translation: CATSRDKSNSRHRFTEAFF.

The genes are TRBV30 and TRBJ2-1, with 10 nucleotides matching TRBD2. This CDR3 has 17 residues. V was pared by 3 bases and J by 5 bases, with 13 bases of the junction left unmatched. Germline assignment: CDR1 GTSNPN and CDR2 SVGIG (reference sequence). The CDR3 loop is CAWRPSGRAVWDNEQFF. The CDR3 nucleotides are TGTGCCTGGAGGCCCAGCGGGAGGGCTGTTTGGGACAATGAGCAGTTCTTC. Complete variable domain (other parts from reference TRBV30 and TRBJ2-1): SQTIHQWPATLVQPVGSPLSLECTVEGTSNPNLYWYRQAAGRGLQLLFYSVGIGQISSEVPQNLSASRPQDRQFILSSKKLLLSDSGFYLCAWRPSGRAVWDNEQFFGPGTRLTVL.

The chain joins TRBV19 to TRBJ1-1; a possible D gene is TRBD1 (5 bases). Trimming cost V 6 bases and J 2 bases, with 13 bases left between them. CDR1 LNHDA and CDR2 SQIVND come from the germline V gene (reference sequence). This CDR3 is 14 amino acids long. DNA of the CDR3: TGTGCCAGTAGATCTCTGACAGCAAACACTGAAGCTTTCTTT. It codes for CASRSLTANTEAFF.